This TCR beta chain was observed in a study of response to subunit inactivated influenza vaccine. Study-wide results and limits: There was a suggestion from the authors that each seasonal influenza vaccination recruits few new T cells.

TCRdb re-called the RT-PCR reads with MiXCR, one entry per CDR3 protein. The sample has 500,000 to 700,000 distinct CDR3 sequences; approximately 24% are singletons. The table lists this clonotype with a few counts. Its target is not known. The CDR3 contains 13 residues. V lost 1 base and J lost 7, with 12 bases in between. From germline, CDR1 is SGHKS and CDR2 YYEKEE (reference sequence). The same specimen was also included in a second study, on T cells expressing NK-cell markers. That investigation notes: Production of TCR beta cDNA relied on 5'RACE template switching with UMIs. NKG2C+ dominant clonotypes from 6 or 7 donors made up roughly 1.0-8% of CD8+ T cells. Also leading the CD3+CD56-NKG2C+ fraction in a handful of donors were these clonotypes. It is unclear if expanded NKG2C-expressing clones target HCMV antigens.

Sequencing used CD4+ T cells sorted from PBMCs, obtained about 12 days after vaccination. The sequence was collected from a man aged 50 to 59 who received an inactivated influenza vaccine. The rearrangement links TRBV5-5 to TRBJ2-7; no definite D call. CDR3 nucleotides: TGTGCCAGCAGCTTGAGCCGGAATGGGGAGCAGTACTTC. It is translated as CASSLSRNGEQYF.